The clone carrying this T cell receptor (beta chain) was found many times. Germline V gives CDR1 MGHDK, CDR2 SYGVNS. J was trimmed by 1 base and V by 6 bases; bases with no gene match: 11. The CDR3 has 17 amino acids. Researchers prepared the TCRbeta library using unique molecular identifiers, the study reports. TCRdb passed the PCR reads through MiXCR, listing each CDR3 protein once. Found here are 200,000 to 300,000 distinct CDR3 sequences, 12% of them singletons; the top ten hold 2.6%. This specimen comes from a study of T-cell reconstitution after alpha-beta-depleted transplantation in children. Sequencing used PBMCs from the stem cell graft donor, obtained from the stem cell graft. The chain uses TRBV25-1 and TRBJ2-1, with TRBD2 matching 8 bases. This clonotype originated in a human donor who donated a stem cell graft to a child with acute lymphoblastic leukemia. CDR3 DNA: TGTGCCAGCAGCGACCAAGCGGGAGCCGGGTCCTACAATGAGCAGTTCTTC. It encodes CASSDQAGAGSYNEQFF.